The 24 T cell receptor beta chains below were found in one sample sequenced in a study of Graves' ophthalmopathy and Graves' hyperthyroidism. The sequenced template was RNA, covering the TCR beta CDR3 region. An initial RT-PCR round employing HTBI primers preceded a second-round multiplex PCR. TCRdb redid the calling of the multiplex PCR reads with MiXCR, one entry per CDR3 protein. The sample gives about 600,000 distinct CDR3 sequences, 35% to 40% of which show up once; about 4.2% is in the top ten. The specimen sequenced was peripheral blood or thyroid tissue (not recorded which). All receptors come from an adult man with Graves' hyperthyroidism.

The sample holds many counts of this clonotype. The chain couples TRBV7-9 to TRBJ1-5, with 7 bases aligning to TRBD1. This CDR3 contains 15 residues. The germline gives CDR1 SEHNR, CDR2 FQNEAQ (reference sequence). Trimming at V came to 5 bases and at J to 6 bases, leaving 10 bases not matched to a gene. The CDR3 nucleotides read TGTGCCAGCAGCCCTTCGACAGGGCCTGGTCAGCCCCAGCATTTT. Its translation: CASSPSTGPGQPQHF.

With regard to this clonotype: This may come from a read error, since a much larger clone is one base off. V is TRBV12-3 or TRBV12-4 and J is TRBJ1-1; TRBD1 matches 7 bases. V trimming: 4 bases; J trimming: 5 bases; junction bases outside the gene matches: 7. The CDR3 totals 14 residues. CDR3 sequence: CASSSGGRGTEAFF. The CDR3 DNA reads TGTGCCAGCAGTTCAGGGGGGCGCGGTACTGAAGCTTTCTTT.

The chain joins TRBV29-1 to TRBJ2-5; maybe TRBD1 (6 bases). The V end lost 8 bases, the J end lost 4 bases, and 23 bases lay between the germline ends. CDR3 length: 15 residues. Germline-derived CDR1 and CDR2 are SQVTM and ANQGSEA. The CDR3 spells CSSQEHREGGETQYF. The CDR3 nucleotides are TGCAGCAGCCAAGAGCACAGGGAAGGAGGAGAGACCCAGTACTTC.

This clonotype was found a few times. CDR3 sequence: CASSFPQHRNTGELFF. For the CDR3, the DNA is TGTGCCAGCAGCTTTCCACAACATCGTAACACCGGGGAGCTGTTTTTT. This sequence joins TRBV5-5 and TRBJ2-2; D is ambiguous. This CDR3 region has 16 residues. The V gene's germline CDR1 is SGHKS and CDR2 YYEKEE (reference sequence). V gave up 2 bases and J gave up 2 bases, with 13 bases separating them.

The chain carries TRBV29-1 and TRBJ2-1; D call uncertain. V was cut by 5 bases and J by 6 bases, with 8 bases left in between. The CDR3 runs to 11 residues. CDR1 and CDR2 from the germline V gene are SQVTM and ANQGSEA. CDR3 in DNA: TGCAGCGTTCAGGTAGTCAATGAGCAGTTCTTC. Residues: CSVQVVNEQFF.

The chain carries TRBV5-1 and TRBJ2-7; 9 bases agree with TRBD1. This CDR3 region has 13 residues. The germline CDR1 and CDR2 sequences are SGHRS and YFSETQ. Trimming removed 7 bases from V and 6 bases from J; junction bases left unmatched: 8. This CDR3 is CASRGTGFFEQYF. The CDR3 nucleotides are TGCGCCAGCCGAGGGACAGGGTTCTTCGAGCAGTACTTC.

This clonotype was counted many times. This chain uses TRBV15 with TRBJ1-5; D remains ambiguous. Trimming pared 3 bases from V and 4 bases from J, leaving 16 bases between. Per the germline V gene, CDR1 is LNHNV and CDR2 is YYDKDF (reference sequence). This CDR3 has 16 amino acids. The CDR3 here is CATSSPLEGTNQPQHF. CDR3 nucleotide sequence: TGTGCCACCAGCAGCCCCTTGGAGGGAACGAATCAGCCCCAGCATTTT.

This clonotype was picked up many times. V is TRBV7-2 and J is TRBJ1-4; 7 nucleotides match TRBD1. Germline V gene sequence: CDR1 SGHTA, CDR2 FQGNSA. This CDR3 spans 15 amino acids. The ends lost 4 bases at V and 7 bases at J; junction bases unmatched: 9. CDR3 region: CASSSGGRGREKLFF. Written as DNA, the CDR3 is TGTGCCAGCAGCTCCGGTGGTAGGGGGCGTGAAAAACTGTTTTTT.

This clonotype has at least ten counts. This rearrangement joins TRBV11-3 to TRBJ1-6; 7 bases fit TRBD1. The junction had 4 bases not matched to a gene; V was cut back by 3 bases and J by 5 bases. The V gene's germline CDR1 is SGHNT and CDR2 YENEEA. The CDR3 totals 15 residues. As DNA, the CDR3 is TGTGCCAGCAGCTTTTACAGGGGAAATAATTCACCCCTCCACTTT. This gives the protein CASSFYRGNNSPLHF.

This clonotype occurred many times. In DNA, the CDR3 is TGCAGCGTTGAAGACCGCAATAGCGGGTACCCTCGGACCCAGTACTTC. Translation: CSVEDRNSGYPRTQYF. The chain recombines TRBV29-1 with TRBJ2-5, with 7 bases fitting TRBD2. With 0 bases clipped from V and 7 bases from J, the junction kept 14 bases outside the gene matches. The CDR3 spans 16 residues. CDR1 and CDR2 from the germline V gene are SQVTM and ANQGSEA.

This chain connects TRBV29-1 to TRBJ1-2; 8 bases align to TRBD1. CDR3 size: 12 residues. Germline CDR1 reads SQVTM; CDR2 reads ANQGSEA. Germline trimming cut 5 bases from V and 3 bases from J; bases unmatched to any gene: 2. Here the CDR3 reads CSVQTGDYGYTF. CDR3 in DNA: TGCAGCGTTCAGACAGGGGACTATGGCTACACCTTC.

In regard to this clonotype: Because it lacks the conserved phenylalanine or tryptophan at the end, this CDR3 is likely a read error. The rearrangement links TRBV7-9 to TRBJ1-1; D perhaps matches TRBD1 (5 bases). The germline V gene encodes CDR1 SEHNR and CDR2 FQNEAQ (reference sequence). The CDR3 spans 15 residues. The CDR3 DNA reads TGCGCCAGCAGCCCATCGGCAGGGCGGAACACTGAAGCTTTCTCT. Protein sequence: CASSPSAGRNTEAFS.

V usage is TRBV12-3 or TRBV12-4 and J usage is TRBJ2-7; 11 bases agree with TRBD2. There are 15 residues in the CDR3. Losses at the gene ends were 1 base for V and 4 bases for J; bases not matched to a gene: 3. This chain's CDR3 is CASSLVSGGAYEQYF. CDR3 bases: TGTGCCAGCAGTTTAGTTAGCGGGGGGGCATACGAGCAGTACTTC.

The rearrangement joins TRBV24-1 to TRBJ1-1; D is unresolved. Germline V CDR1 and CDR2: KGHDR, SFDVKD. The CDR3 runs to 13 residues. Trimming left V 7 bases short and J 4 bases short, with 12 bases between. The CDR3, as DNA: TGTGCCACCAGGCAAGGCTCTGGCACTGAAGCTTTCTTT. Its protein is CATRQGSGTEAFF.

This clonotype was counted ten times or more. The CDR3 reads CASTRDRANYGYTF. Written as DNA, the CDR3 is TGTGCCAGCACCAGGGACAGAGCTAACTATGGCTACACCTTC. The chain links TRBV6-6 to TRBJ1-2; TRBD1 agrees at 7 bases. CDR1 is MNHNY and CDR2 is SVGAGI in the germline V gene (reference sequence). This CDR3 comprises 14 residues. V trimming: 7 bases; J trimming: 0 bases; junction bases outside the gene matches: 5.

The V call is TRBV2, the J call TRBJ1-2; D perhaps matches TRBD1 (5 bases). V lost 3 bases, J lost 7 bases, and 6 bases lay in between. This CDR3 spans 11 amino acids. Per the germline V gene, CDR1 is SNHLY and CDR2 is FYNNEI. In DNA form, the CDR3 reads TGTGCCAGCAGTGAGACAGCTGGCTACACCTTC. Amino acids: CASSETAGYTF.

This clonotype was picked up a small number of times. A much larger clone lies a single base off, so this may be a read error. This chain connects TRBV19 to TRBJ1-1; D is unclear. Germline V gene sequence: CDR1 LNHDA, CDR2 SQIVND (reference sequence). CDR3 length equals 12 residues. V lost 5 bases to trimming and J lost 3 bases, with 7 bases between them. The CDR3 nucleotides are TGTGCCAGTAGTGTCCGAGACACTGAAGCTTTCTTT. Its protein product is CASSVRDTEAFF. Variable domain in full (rest from reference TRBV19 and TRBJ1-1): DGGITQSPKYLFRKEGQNVTLSCEQNLNHDAMYWYRQDPGQGLRLIYYSQIVNDFQKGDIAEGYSVSREKKESFPLTVTSAQKNPTAFYLCASSVRDTEAFFGQGTRLTVV.

This clonotype was seen more than once but under ten times. This sequence joins TRBV9 and TRBJ2-6; unclear D gene. Germline V lookup: CDR1 SGDLS, CDR2 YYNGEE. The CDR3 totals 17 residues. Deletions cut 7 bases from V and 2 bases from J, with 19 bases between. The CDR3 DNA reads as TGTGCCAGCGAACCCGCCCCTCCGCTCCCTGGGGCCAACGTCCTGACTTTC. This encodes CASEPAPPLPGANVLTF.

This clonotype has a handful of counts. The chain joins TRBV5-1 to TRBJ1-1; no definite D call. The CDR3 consists of 14 residues. V shed 3 bases and J shed 8 bases, with 17 bases lying between them. In germline, CDR1 is SGHRS, CDR2 YFSETQ. DNA of the CDR3: TGCGCCAGCAGCTCGCCCGGCGGTGGATCCGAAGCTTTCTTT. Its translation is CASSSPGGGSEAFF.

The chain has TRBV29-1 and TRBJ2-7, with 9 positions matching TRBD2. The CDR3 covers 13 residues. V shed 8 bases, J shed 6 bases, and the junction held 11 bases outside the gene matches. Germline V gene data show CDR1 as SQVTM and CDR2 as ANQGSEA. This chain's CDR3 is CSFTLAGVSEQYF. CDR3 bases: TGCAGCTTCACTTTAGCGGGAGTTTCCGAGCAGTACTTC.

The V gene is TRBV15, the J gene TRBJ2-5; the D gene is possibly TRBD2 (5 bases). Germline CDR1 reads LNHNV; CDR2 reads YYDKDF (reference sequence). Trimming pared 5 bases from V and 2 bases from J, leaving 21 bases between. There are 17 residues in the CDR3. The CDR3 DNA is TGTGCCACCAGCGAGCGAGGAGGTGAGCTAGGGCAAGAGACCCAGTACTTC. Translating gives CATSERGGELGQETQYF.

Many counts were recorded for this clonotype. CDR3 protein: CASSASQETQYF. The CDR3, as DNA: TGTGCCAGCTCGGCTAGTCAAGAGACCCAGTACTTC. The genes are TRBV12-3 or TRBV12-4 and TRBJ2-5; D uncertain. Trimming removed 8 bases at V and 2 bases at J, with 9 bases between. This CDR3 is built from 12 residues.

CDR3 sequence: CASSLTHGQGEDYEQYF. CDR3 DNA sequence: TGTGCCAGCAGCTTAACTCACGGACAGGGGGAGGACTACGAGCAGTACTTC. The gene calls are TRBV7-2 and TRBJ2-7; 10 nucleotides agree with TRBD1. Germline-derived CDR1 and CDR2 are SGHTA and FQGNSA. CDR3 size: 17 residues. V lost 2 bases, J lost 3 bases, and 10 bases stayed unmatched.

This clonotype was seen only a few times. The chain joins TRBV28 to TRBJ2-7; D call uncertain. Germline V gene sequence: CDR1 MDHEN, CDR2 SYDVKM. With 6 bases removed from V and 2 bases from J, the gap between germline ends came to 14 bases. This CDR3 is built from 14 residues. The CDR3 DNA is TGTGCCAGCAGAGGGTCCGTTGGGACCTACGAGCAGTACTTC. It codes for CASRGSVGTYEQYF.